One T cell receptor (beta chain) is described in this entry. The antigen is not known. Some clones are missing from TCRdb's copy, which holds only in-frame ones; the method was immunoSEQ multiplex PCR. The table records around 690,000 clones, roughly 88% of them present only once. The CDR3 totals 14 residues. The V and J ends lost 3 bases and 6 bases respectively, with 12 bases between them. CDR1 and CDR2 (germline): LNHDA, SQIVND (reference sequence). This specimen belongs to a study of shared clonotypes between healthy human individuals. Study outcomes and limitations: Shared clonotypes: about 5.3% naive CD4, around 3.5% naive CD8, less than 2.5% memory CD4, roughly 0.4% memory CD8.

CCR7-negative CD45RA+ TemRA cells were pooled with CD45RO+ cells for CD8 memory. V and J are TRBV19 and TRBJ2-1; tentative D call: TRBD2 (6 bases). Sequencing was performed on memory CD8+ T cells from PBMCs. Subset given: CD45RO+ cells pooled with CCR7-negative TemRA cells. The clonotype was recovered from a man aged 18 to 29 in good health. Some clones in this sample may be carry-over from other donors' samples. The CDR3 DNA reads as TGTGCCAGTAGTATGGGGGGTGGCCCCAATGAGCAGTTCTTC. It is translated as CASSMGGGPNEQFF.